The 19 T cell receptor beta chains below come from one sample, sequenced in a study of metastatic and nonmetastatic thyroid tumors (dated by TCRdb to 2020 to 2022). The library was produced with PCR. TCRdb lists the instrument as Illumina HiSeq 4000. The raw public reads went through TCRdb reprocessing: fastp at Q25, MiXCR clone calling, in-frame beta chains kept. The sample has about 69,000 clones on record, approximately 15% of them singletons. The ten most abundant clones make up approximately 7% of the sample. No patient had received any treatment before thyroid surgery. The source material was blood. Receptor source: a male donor with papillary thyroid cancer or a benign thyroid nodule (not recorded which). Some clones in this sample may be carry-over from other donors' samples.

This clone was seen repeatedly, ten times or more. This chain connects TRBV6-1 to TRBJ2-2; TRBD1 might be the D (6 bases). Germline CDR1 MNHNS, CDR2 SASEGT. The CDR3 contains 16 residues. V lost 6 bases and J 5 bases, leaving 19 bases between the germline ends. DNA for the CDR3: TGTGCCAGCAGCCGTCCCCGGTCTAGGGGGACCGGGGAGCTGTTTTTT. This translates into CASSRPRSRGTGELFF.

This clone occurred many times. The chain uses TRBV27 and TRBJ2-7; D may correspond to TRBD1 or TRBD2 (5 bases each). The ends were cut back, 6 bases at V and 3 bases at J, with 12 bases in the middle. The V gene's germline CDR1 is MNHEY and CDR2 SMNVEV (reference sequence). CDR3 length equals 13 residues. The CDR3 here is CASSGAPFYEQYV. CDR3 nucleotide sequence: TGTGCCAGCAGCGGGGCTCCTTTCTACGAGCAGTACGTC.

A remark on this clone: A much larger clone differs by one base, so this may be a read error. Additional DNA sequences in this sample encode the identical CDR3. The J gene is TRBJ2-3, the V gene TRBV29-1; D tentatively fits TRBD1 or TRBD2 (5 bases each). This CDR3 has 15 residues. The ends were cut back, 0 bases at V and 6 bases at J, with 16 bases in the middle. Germline CDR1 SQVTM, CDR2 ANQGSEA. The CDR3 is CSVEDRRGDVDTQYF. For the CDR3, the DNA is TGCAGCGTTGAAGATCGGAGAGGGGACGTTGATACGCAGTATTTT.

Ten or more counts support this clone. The chain joins TRBV5-1 to TRBJ2-1; D is unclear. This CDR3 contains 16 residues. The V gene's germline CDR1 is SGHRS and CDR2 YFSETQ. With 1 base removed from V and 0 bases from J, the gap between germline ends came to 11 bases. This CDR3 is CASSLSGGYSYNEQFF. Written as DNA, the CDR3 is TGCGCCAGCAGCTTGAGTGGCGGTTACTCCTACAATGAGCAGTTCTTC.

This clone was recorded many times. The V and J genes are TRBV6-1 and TRBJ2-4; D possibly matches TRBD1 or TRBD2 (5 bases each). From germline, CDR1 is MNHNS and CDR2 SASEGT. This CDR3 is 17 amino acids long. V dropped 6 bases and J dropped 0 bases, with 18 bases sitting between them. CDR3 DNA: TGTGCCAGCAGCCTCTCCAACTTGGGGGTAGCCAAAAACATTCAGTACTTC. It specifies CASSLSNLGVAKNIQYF.

Many counts were recorded for this clone. The gene calls are TRBV3-1 and TRBJ2-1, with D perhaps TRBD1 (6 bases). Trimming shortened V by 0 bases and J by 13 bases, and 16 bases separated the two germline ends. This CDR3 spans 14 amino acids. From germline, CDR1 is LGHDT and CDR2 YNNKEL (reference sequence). This CDR3 is CASSQDEGVQGQFF. Written as DNA, the CDR3 is TGTGCCAGCAGCCAAGATGAGGGGGTGCAGGGTCAGTTCTTC.

This chain connects TRBV28 to TRBJ2-1, with D maybe TRBD2 (6 bases). Germline V gene sequence: CDR1 MDHEN, CDR2 SYDVKM. CDR3 length: 17 residues. The V gene lost 9 bases and the J gene lost 2 bases, with 23 bases spanning the gap. This CDR3 reads CASSLPSVADTYNEQFF. As DNA, the CDR3 is TGTGCCAGTAGTCTCCCCTCGGTAGCGGACACCTACAATGAGCAGTTCTTC.

The sample holds many counts of this clone. The chain joins TRBV19 to TRBJ2-1; possibly TRBD2 for D (5 bases). Per germline, CDR1 LNHDA and CDR2 SQIVND (reference sequence). CDR3 length: 13 amino acids. The ends were cut back, 2 bases at V and 7 bases at J, with 9 bases in the middle. Written as DNA, the CDR3 is TGTGCCAGTAGTATATCTGGAGGAAATGAGCAGTTCTTC. Translated, it gives CASSISGGNEQFF.

This clone was seen at least ten times. V gene TRBV7-2 combines with J gene TRBJ2-1; TRBD1 might be the D (5 bases). The length of the CDR3 is 14 residues. With 6 bases removed from V and 3 bases from J, the gap between germline ends came to 12 bases. Germline CDR1 is SGHTA and CDR2 is FQGNSA. CDR3 region: CASRPGAGYNEQFF. DNA for the CDR3: TGTGCCAGCAGGCCTGGGGCCGGCTACAATGAGCAGTTCTTC. Full variable domain (rest looked up from reference TRBV7-2 and TRBJ2-1): GAGVSQSPSNKVTEKGKDVELRCDPISGHTALYWYRQSLGQGLEFLIYFQGNSAPDKSGLPSDRFSAERTGGSVSTLTIQRTQQEDSAVYLCASRPGAGYNEQFFGPGTRLTVL.

This clone was picked up many times. The V gene is TRBV12-3 or TRBV12-4, the J gene TRBJ2-2; D might be TRBD2 (6 bases). The V and J ends lost 5 bases and 3 bases respectively, with 13 bases between them. The CDR3 contains 15 residues. The CDR3 DNA reads as TGTGCCAGCAGTGTGAGGGACTGGTACACCGGGGAGCTGTTTTTT. Translation gives CASSVRDWYTGELFF.

This clone was picked up many times. The V gene is TRBV7-3, the J gene TRBJ1-2; D unresolved. The germline gives CDR1 SGHTA, CDR2 FQGTGA. V gave up 2 bases and J gave up 6 bases, with 10 bases separating them. The CDR3 is 13 amino acids. The CDR3 region has the DNA TGTGCCAGCAGCTTAGGGCCAGAAGATGGCTACACCTTC. Its protein is CASSLGPEDGYTF.

In this sample, this clone turned up a few times. The chain combines TRBV6-1 with TRBJ1-3; the match to TRBD1 covers 9 bases. This CDR3 has 15 residues. V trimming: 6 bases; J trimming: 4 bases; junction bases outside the gene matches: 7. Germline V lookup: CDR1 MNHNS, CDR2 SASEGT. This chain's CDR3 is CASSYGQGSGNTIYF. The CDR3 DNA follows: TGTGCCAGCAGCTACGGACAGGGGAGCGGAAACACCATATATTTT.

The J gene is TRBJ2-7, the V gene TRBV20-1; 8 positions agree with TRBD2. The junction had 8 bases not matched to a gene; V was cut back by 5 bases and J by 2 bases. Per germline, CDR1 DFQATT and CDR2 SNEGSKA (reference sequence). The CDR3 runs 14 residues. CDR3 in amino acids: CSAPRAGEAYEQYF. CDR3 nucleotides: TGCAGTGCTCCCCGAGCGGGAGAAGCCTACGAGCAGTACTTC.

This clone was observed many times. The gene calls are TRBV6-1 and TRBJ2-3; 10 bases line up with TRBD1. V dropped 5 bases and J dropped 4; count of bases not matched to a gene: 3. The CDR3 extends over 14 amino acids. Germline V gene lookup returns CDR1 MNHNS and CDR2 SASEGT. The CDR3: CASSRQGASDTQYF. CDR3 nucleotides: TGTGCCAGCAGTCGACAGGGGGCCTCAGATACGCAGTATTTT.

In its sample, this clone was seen many times. Other DNA sequences in the sample encode the same CDR3. The chain combines TRBV28 with TRBJ2-7, with 8 bases aligning to TRBD1. Germline CDR1 reads MDHEN; CDR2 reads SYDVKM. V lost 5 bases and J lost 13; bases outside the gene matches: 13. The CDR3 covers 13 residues. CDR3 nucleotides: TGTGCCAGCAGTGCTTCGGACAGGGACTCCCCTTACGTC. This encodes CASSASDRDSPYV.

This clone was recorded at least ten times. The chain is built from TRBV11-2 and TRBJ1-5; D is unclear. V was clipped by 3 bases and J by 0 bases, with 6 bases between them. The germline V gene has CDR1 SGHAT and CDR2 FQNNGV. The CDR3 is 14 amino acids. The CDR3 DNA reads as TGTGCCAGCAGCTTCAGAGATAGCAATCAGCCCCAGCATTTT. It codes for CASSFRDSNQPQHF.

Concerning this clone: At one boundary the junction diverges from the germline segment, which might be a read error. This chain links TRBV2 with TRBJ2-2; D might be TRBD1 or TRBD2, each matching 6 bases. This CDR3 region has 14 residues. In germline, CDR1 is SNHLY, CDR2 FYNNEI. CDR3 in amino acids: CASSEWRDTGEPFF. The DNA of the CDR3 is TGTGCCAGCAGTGAATGGAGGGACACCGGGGAGCCGTTTTTT.

This clone was observed many times. The chain recombines TRBV6-1 with TRBJ1-1; no firm D call. Trimming stripped 3 bases from V and 0 bases from J, with 14 bases between. The CDR3 consists of 16 residues. The germline gives CDR1 MNHNS, CDR2 SASEGT. The CDR3 region is CASSDSSPTMNTEAFF. As DNA, the CDR3 is TGTGCCAGCAGTGATTCCAGTCCGACGATGAACACTGAAGCTTTCTTT.

This clone appeared many times. This chain connects TRBV5-1 to TRBJ2-4; 8 nucleotides align to TRBD2. Germline lookup yields CDR1 SGHRS and CDR2 YFSETQ. The ends lost 2 bases at V and 8 bases at J; junction bases unmatched: 9. The CDR3 is 15 residues long. In nucleotides, the CDR3 is TGCGCCAGCAGCTTCCTTTTGAGCGGGAGTGACATTCAGTACTTC. Translated, it gives CASSFLLSGSDIQYF.